Listed below are T cell receptor beta chains from one sample, sequenced in a study of metastatic and nonmetastatic thyroid tumors. TCRdb reprocessed the PCR reads using MiXCR. The repertoire holds 50,000 or so clones, with approximately 26% as singletons. The sequenced sample was blood. The receptor set was obtained from a male donor with papillary thyroid cancer or a benign thyroid nodule (not recorded which). Some clones in this sample may be carry-over from other donors' samples. The CDR3 runs from the conserved cysteine through the conserved F or W. The order of the fields is V gene, D gene, clone size, J gene, CDR3 protein, CDR3 DNA. The D gene is left open where the match is weak. The size entry is marked missing in some rows and otherwise reads once, few, many or a size class.

TRBV5-6	NA	many	TRBJ2-7	CASSRRGPYEQYF	TGTGCCAGCAGTCGGCGCGGGCCCTACGAGCAGTACTTC
TRBV6-1	TRBD2	many	TRBJ2-5	CASSPLAPSGSVRETQYF	TGTGCCAGCAGCCCCCTCGCCCCTAGCGGGAGTGTGAGAGAGACCCAGTACTTC
TRBV28	NA	NA	TRBJ2-7	CASSLPGTATYEQYF	TGTGCCAGCAGTTTGCCCGGGACCGCCACCTACGAGCAGTACTTC
TRBV20-1	NA	NA	TRBJ2-3	CSAILALGGGTDTQYF	TGCAGTGCCATACTAGCGTTAGGAGGGGGGACAGATACGCAGTATTTT
TRBV19	TRBD1	NA	TRBJ1-5	CASSIGWGQSNQPQHF	TGTGCCAGTAGTATAGGGTGGGGACAGAGCAATCAGCCCCAGCATTTT
TRBV12-3/TRBV12-4	NA	NA	TRBJ2-7	CASRVASEAYEQYF	TGTGCCAGCAGAGTGGCTAGCGAAGCCTACGAGCAGTACTTC
TRBV20-1	NA	NA	TRBJ2-7	CSAVGSRGYEQYF	TGCAGTGCCGTCGGATCACGTGGCTACGAGCAGTACTTC
TRBV20-1	TRBD2	NA	TRBJ2-3	CSATSGSTDTQYF	TGCAGTGCTACTAGCGGGAGCACAGATACGCAGTATTTT
TRBV11-2	TRBD1	NA	TRBJ2-7	CASSPPGQGAGEQYF	TGTGCCAGCAGCCCGCCGGGACAGGGGGCAGGCGAGCAGTACTTC
TRBV27	NA	NA	TRBJ1-1	CASSSPSMNTEAFF	TGTGCCAGCAGTTCCCCCTCAATGAACACTGAAGCTTTCTTT
TRBV28	NA	NA	TRBJ2-7	CASSLAYEQYF	TGTGCCAGCAGCCTAGCCTACGAGCAGTACTTC
TRBV6-1	NA	many	TRBJ2-7	CASRDHPGTSVSSYEQYF	TGTGCCAGCAGGGACCACCCCGGGACATCAGTTTCCTCCTACGAGCAGTACTTC
TRBV5-1	NA	NA	TRBJ1-6	CASSFWGISYNSPLHF	TGCGCCAGCAGCTTCTGGGGGATCTCCTATAATTCACCCCTCCACTTT
TRBV5-6	NA	many	TRBJ2-7	CASSSGGSSYEQYF	TGTGCCAGCAGCTCAGGAGGCAGCTCCTACGAGCAGTACTTC
TRBV6-1	TRBD1	many	TRBJ2-5	CASRGAGTVQETQYF	TGTGCCAGCAGGGGGGCAGGGACAGTCCAAGAGACCCAGTACTTC
TRBV6-1	NA	few	TRBJ2-1	CASREGEAYNEQFF	TGTGCCAGCAGGGAGGGGGAGGCCTACAATGAGCAGTTCTTC
TRBV19	TRBD1	many	TRBJ1-4	CASSPAQGWSNEKLFF	TGTGCCAGTAGTCCGGCACAGGGGTGGAGTAATGAAAAACTGTTTTTT
TRBV7-3	NA	many	TRBJ1-1	CASSLTAAGTTEAFF	TGTGCCAGCAGCTTAACGGCGGCGGGGACCACTGAAGCTTTCTTT
TRBV12-3/TRBV12-4	NA	many	TRBJ1-1	CASREGRYTEAFF	TGTGCCAGCAGGGAGGGGCGGTACACTGAAGCTTTCTTT
TRBV4-3	NA	few	TRBJ1-2	CASSQDLGLSYGYTF	TGCGCCAGCAGCCAAGATTTGGGGCTTAGCTATGGCTACACCTTC
TRBV11-3	TRBD1	NA	TRBJ2-2	CASSVGQGATGELFF	TGTGCCAGCAGCGTTGGACAGGGTGCCACCGGGGAGCTGTTTTTT
TRBV20-1	NA	many	TRBJ1-2	CSALRGARGYTF	TGCAGTGCTTTGAGGGGGGCACGGGGCTACACCTTC
TRBV10-3	TRBD2	many	TRBJ2-7	CAIRQREKAYEQYF	TGTGCCATCCGCCAGCGGGAAAAGGCCTACGAGCAGTACTTC
TRBV11-2	TRBD2	NA	TRBJ2-7	CASSFGLAGVFEQYF	TGTGCCAGCAGCTTTGGACTAGCGGGAGTCTTTGAGCAGTACTTC
TRBV5-5	NA	many	TRBJ1-2	CASSFELGSFGYTF	TGTGCCAGCAGCTTTGAGTTGGGCTCCTTTGGCTACACCTTC
TRBV29-1	NA	many	TRBJ1-3	CSVEANSGNTIYF	TGCAGCGTTGAGGCAAACTCTGGAAACACCATATATTTT
TRBV20-1	TRBD1	many	TRBJ1-2	CSAPDRAHYGYTF	TGCAGTGCCCCCGACAGGGCCCACTATGGCTACACCTTC
TRBV20-1	TRBD1	many	TRBJ2-3	CSATDPPGQGTDTQYF	TGCAGTGCTACGGATCCTCCGGGACAGGGCACAGATACGCAGTATTTT
TRBV7-6	TRBD2	many	TRBJ2-1	CASSLGGGRTYNEQFF	TGTGCCAGCAGCTTAGGCGGCGGGAGGACCTACAATGAGCAGTTCTTC
TRBV3-1	TRBD1	many	TRBJ2-5	CASSRDRGVETQYF	TGTGCCAGCAGCCGGGACAGGGGGGTGGAGACCCAGTACTTC
TRBV28	TRBD1	many	TRBJ1-4	CASSARQGANEKLFF	TGTGCCAGCAGTGCCCGGCAGGGGGCTAATGAAAAACTGTTTTTT